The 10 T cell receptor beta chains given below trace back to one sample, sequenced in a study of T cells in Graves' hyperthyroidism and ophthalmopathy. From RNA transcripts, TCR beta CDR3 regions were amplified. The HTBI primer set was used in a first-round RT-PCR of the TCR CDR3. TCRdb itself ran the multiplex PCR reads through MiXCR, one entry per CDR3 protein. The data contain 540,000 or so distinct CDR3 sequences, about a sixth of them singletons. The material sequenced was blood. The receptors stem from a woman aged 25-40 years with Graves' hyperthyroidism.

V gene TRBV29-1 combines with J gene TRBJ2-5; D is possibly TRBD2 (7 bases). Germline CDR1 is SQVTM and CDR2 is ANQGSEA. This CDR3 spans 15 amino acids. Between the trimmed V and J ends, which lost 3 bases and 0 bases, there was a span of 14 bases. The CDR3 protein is CSVDSSGQYQETQYF. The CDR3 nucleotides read TGCAGCGTTGATTCTAGCGGACAGTACCAAGAGACCCAGTACTTC.

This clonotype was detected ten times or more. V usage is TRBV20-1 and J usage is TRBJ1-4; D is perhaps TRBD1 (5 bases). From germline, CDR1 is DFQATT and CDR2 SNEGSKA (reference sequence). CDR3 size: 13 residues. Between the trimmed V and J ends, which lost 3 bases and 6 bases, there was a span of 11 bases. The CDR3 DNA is TGCAGTGCTAGGATCCCGGGGGATGAAAAACTGTTTTTT. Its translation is CSARIPGDEKLFF.

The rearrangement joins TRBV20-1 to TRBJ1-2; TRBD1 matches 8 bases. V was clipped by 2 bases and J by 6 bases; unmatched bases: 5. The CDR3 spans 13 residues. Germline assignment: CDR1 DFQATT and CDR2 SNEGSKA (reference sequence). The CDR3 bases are TGCAGTGCTAGACAGGGGGCGTTACATGGCTACACCTTC. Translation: CSARQGALHGYTF.

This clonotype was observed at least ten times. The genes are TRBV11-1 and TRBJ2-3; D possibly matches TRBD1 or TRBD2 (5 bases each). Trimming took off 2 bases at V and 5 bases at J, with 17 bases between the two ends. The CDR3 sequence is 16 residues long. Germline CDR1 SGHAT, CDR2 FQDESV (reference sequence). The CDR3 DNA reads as TGTGCCAGCAGCTTAACCCGGGACCCCGAGCTAGATACGCAGTATTTT. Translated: CASSLTRDPELDTQYF.

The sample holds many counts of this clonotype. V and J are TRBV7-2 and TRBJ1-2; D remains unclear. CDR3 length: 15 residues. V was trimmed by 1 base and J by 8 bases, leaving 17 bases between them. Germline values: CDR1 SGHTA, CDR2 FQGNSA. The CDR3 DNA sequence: TGTGCCAGCAGCTTAGGAAAAGGCGCGTCGTACGGCTACACCTTC. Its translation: CASSLGKGASYGYTF. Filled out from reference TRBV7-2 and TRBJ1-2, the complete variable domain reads GAGVSQSPSNKVTEKGKDVELRCDPISGHTALYWYRQSLGQGLEFLIYFQGNSAPDKSGLPSDRFSAERTGGSVSTLTIQRTQQEDSAVYLCASSLGKGASYGYTFGSGTRLTVV.

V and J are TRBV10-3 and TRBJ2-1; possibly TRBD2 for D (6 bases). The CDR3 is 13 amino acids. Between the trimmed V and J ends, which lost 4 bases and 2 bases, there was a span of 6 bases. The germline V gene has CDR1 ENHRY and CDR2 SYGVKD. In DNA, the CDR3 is TGTGCCATCAGTGCTAGCGCCTACAATGAGCAGTTCTTC. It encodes CAISASAYNEQFF.

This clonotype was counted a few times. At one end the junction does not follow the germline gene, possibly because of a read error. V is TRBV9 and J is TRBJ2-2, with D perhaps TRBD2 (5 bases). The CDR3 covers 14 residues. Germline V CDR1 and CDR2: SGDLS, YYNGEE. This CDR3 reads CASSVGGVTGELLF. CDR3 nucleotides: TGTGCCAGCAGCGTAGGAGGCGTCACCGGGGAGCTGCTTTTT.

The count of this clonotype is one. The CDR3 region is CASGWSSYNSPLHF. The CDR3 DNA is TGTGCCAGCGGATGGAGCTCCTATAATTCACCCCTCCACTTT. V is TRBV2 and J is TRBJ1-6; D is unclear. The V and J ends lost 8 bases and 0 bases respectively, with 8 bases between them. This CDR3 is 14 amino acids long. Germline V gene sequence: CDR1 SNHLY, CDR2 FYNNEI.

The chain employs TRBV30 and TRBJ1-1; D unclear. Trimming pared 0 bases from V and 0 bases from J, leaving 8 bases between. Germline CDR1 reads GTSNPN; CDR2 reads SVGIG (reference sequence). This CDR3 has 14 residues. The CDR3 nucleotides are TGTGCCTGGAGTGTACGGGCTATGAACACTGAAGCTTTCTTT. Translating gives CAWSVRAMNTEAFF.

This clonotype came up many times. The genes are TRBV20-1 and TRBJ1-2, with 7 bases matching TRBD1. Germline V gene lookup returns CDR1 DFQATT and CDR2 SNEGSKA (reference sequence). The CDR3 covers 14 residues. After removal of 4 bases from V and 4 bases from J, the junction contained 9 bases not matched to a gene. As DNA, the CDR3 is TGCAGTGCTAAAGTATCGGACAGGTTCTATGGCTACACCTTC. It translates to CSAKVSDRFYGYTF.